The clone carrying this TCR beta chain was counted many times. The data derive from a study of CD8 T cells in ankylosing spondylitis. TCRdb re-analysed the 5' RACE reads in MiXCR, keeping a single row per CDR3 protein. The table records about 240,000 distinct CDR3 sequences, around 10% of them present only once. This sequence was found in a male donor with ankylosing spondylitis or in good health (not recorded which). Sequenced input: blood, either unsorted or a sorted T cell fraction (not recorded which).

The CDR3 sequence: CASSLGEITEAFF. The CDR3, as DNA: TGTGCCAGCAGCCTAGGTGAGATCACTGAAGCTTTCTTT. V usage is TRBV11-1 and J usage is TRBJ1-1; D gene unclear. Trimming pared 5 bases from V and 4 bases from J, leaving 11 bases between. This CDR3 spans 13 amino acids. In germline, CDR1 is SGHAT, CDR2 FQDESV (reference sequence).